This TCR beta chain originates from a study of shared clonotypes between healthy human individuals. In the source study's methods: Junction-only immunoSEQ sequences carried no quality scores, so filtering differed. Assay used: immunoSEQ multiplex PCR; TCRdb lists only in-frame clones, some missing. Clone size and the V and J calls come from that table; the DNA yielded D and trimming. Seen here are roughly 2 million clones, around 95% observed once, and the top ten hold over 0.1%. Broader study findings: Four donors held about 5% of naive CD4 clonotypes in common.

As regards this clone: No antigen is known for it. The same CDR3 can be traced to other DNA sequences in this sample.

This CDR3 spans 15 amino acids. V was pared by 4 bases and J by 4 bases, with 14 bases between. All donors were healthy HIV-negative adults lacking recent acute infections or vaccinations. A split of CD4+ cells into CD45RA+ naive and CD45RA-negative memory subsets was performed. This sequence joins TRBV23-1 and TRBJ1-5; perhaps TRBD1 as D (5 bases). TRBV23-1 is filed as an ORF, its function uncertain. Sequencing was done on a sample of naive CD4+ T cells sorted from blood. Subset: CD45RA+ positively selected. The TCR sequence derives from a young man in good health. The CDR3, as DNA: TGCGCCAGCAGTCCCCGCCGCGGGGGGAATCAGCCCCAGCATTTT. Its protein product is CASSPRRGGNQPQHF.